The rows below give T cell receptor beta chains drawn from one sample of a study of cytomegalovirus exposure and HLA in healthy donors. Here immunoSEQ multiplex PCR was the method, and the copy in TCRdb shows in-frame clones only, minus some. The data hold some 140,000 clones, with around 84% observed a single time. The sample taken for sequencing was PBMCs. The origin of the receptors is a human donor in good health. The CDR3 runs from the conserved cysteine through the conserved F or W. A D gene is named only where the DNA matches it firmly. A row's size may be missing; if present it is once, few, many or a size class.

d_call j_call cdr3_length clone_size v_call cdr3_aa cdr3_nt
TRBD1 TRBJ1-1 15 NA TRBV28 CASSSWTGGIPEAFF TGTGCCAGCAGTTCCTGGACAGGGGGAATACCTGAAGCTTTCTTT
NA TRBJ2-5 16 NA TRBV5-6 CASSLARSGSRGTQYF TGTGCCAGCAGCTTGGCTCGATCGGGGTCACGAGGGACCCAGTACTTC
NA TRBJ2-3 15 NA TRBV27 CASSRRDTSTDTQYF TGTGCCAGCAGTCGTCGGGACACAAGCACAGATACGCAGTATTTT
NA TRBJ1-6 15 NA TRBV5-1 CASSLWGGVDSPLHF TGCGCCAGCAGCTTATGGGGAGGGGTTGATTCACCCCTCCACTTT
TRBD2 TRBJ2-2 15 NA TRBV7-9 CASSLARGYTGELFF TGTGCCAGCAGCTTAGCGCGGGGGTACACCGGGGAGCTGTTTTTT
TRBD1 TRBJ2-2 18 NA TRBV27 CASSLFGTGRFGTGELFF TGTGCCAGCAGTTTATTCGGGACAGGGAGATTTGGGACCGGGGAGCTGTTTTTT
NA TRBJ2-6 18 NA TRBV11-1 CASSSRPGIWSGANVLTF TGTGCCAGCAGCTCGCGGCCAGGGATATGGTCTGGGGCCAACGTCCTGACTTTC
TRBD2 TRBJ2-1 16 once TRBV5-8 CASSLWGRGGYNEQFF TGTGCCAGCAGCTTGTGGGGTCGGGGGGGTTACAATGAGCAGTTCTTC
NA TRBJ2-5 14 NA TRBV6-5 CASSYNDRQETQYF TGTGCCAGCAGTTACAACGACAGACAAGAGACCCAGTACTTC
NA TRBJ2-1 16 NA TRBV6-1 CASSARLGSSYNEQFF TGTGCCAGCAGTGCGCGACTAGGAAGTTCGTACAATGAGCAGTTCTTC
NA TRBJ1-2 16 once TRBV7-6 CASSKHPGGRNYGYTF TGTGCCAGCAGCAAACACCCGGGGGGACGGAACTATGGCTACACCTTC
NA TRBJ1-1 14 NA TRBV5-5 CASSPGTFLLEAFF TGTGCCAGCAGCCCTGGGACATTTCTGCTTGAAGCTTTCTTT
TRBD1 TRBJ2-7 15 NA TRBV4-1 CASSQTGTGIYEQYF TGCGCCAGCAGCCAAACCGGGACAGGGATCTACGAGCAGTACTTC
NA TRBJ2-7 16 NA TRBV9 CASSVGTGQKTYEQYF TGTGCCAGCAGCGTTGGGACCGGACAGAAAACCTACGAGCAGTACTTC
NA TRBJ2-6 17 once TRBV12-5 CASGPHGSRAGANVLTF TGTGCTAGTGGTCCACACGGGAGCAGGGCTGGGGCCAACGTCCTGACTTTC
NA TRBJ1-1 14 NA TRBV15 CATSRDQFNTEAFF TGTGCCACCAGCAGAGATCAGTTTAACACTGAAGCTTTCTTT
TRBD2 TRBJ2-3 16 NA TRBV7-3 CASSFGLREGRGTQYF TGTGCCAGCAGCTTCGGTTTACGGGAGGGCCGGGGTACGCAGTATTTT
TRBD1 TRBJ1-2 14 NA TRBV28 CASSSRGANYGYTF TGTGCCAGCAGTTCCAGGGGGGCTAACTATGGCTACACCTTC
TRBD2 TRBJ2-3 16 once TRBV27 CASSPRPSGVTDTQYF TGTGCCAGCAGTCCCCGTCCTAGCGGAGTCACAGATACGCAGTATTTT
NA TRBJ1-4 15 NA TRBV7-9 CASMRTGDGIEKLFF TGTGCCAGTATGAGAACGGGGGACGGGATTGAAAAACTGTTTTTT
TRBD1 TRBJ2-5 17 NA TRBV6-1 CASSAFRTNRGRETQYF TGTGCCAGCAGTGCCTTCCGTACTAACAGGGGGCGGGAGACCCAGTACTTC
TRBD1 TRBJ1-2 16 NA TRBV10-3 CAIRSDRGPTPYGYTF TGTGCCATCAGATCAGACAGGGGGCCTACCCCCTATGGCTACACCTTC
NA TRBJ1-4 15 NA TRBV25-1 CASSPPGHSVEKLFF TGTGCCAGCAGTCCCCCGGGACACTCTGTTGAAAAACTGTTTTTT
NA TRBJ1-6 15 NA TRBV7-2 CASSPWGGGNSPLHF TGTGCCAGCAGCCCATGGGGGGGTGGGAATTCACCCCTCCACTTT
NA TRBJ2-2 14 NA TRBV29-1 CSVSRDSNTGELFF TGCAGCGTATCCCGGGACTCTAACACCGGGGAGCTGTTTTTT
NA TRBJ2-2 15 few TRBV5-1 CASSLDRPGSGELFF TGCGCCAGCAGCTTGGATCGTCCAGGGTCCGGGGAGCTGTTTTTT
NA TRBJ1-2 14 NA TRBV27 CASSSQITHYGYTF TGTGCCAGCAGCTCACAGATAACCCACTATGGCTACACCTTC
NA TRBJ1-5 16 NA TRBV5-3 CARSLHEYRGNQPQHF TGTGCCAGAAGCTTGCACGAGTACAGGGGCAATCAGCCCCAGCATTTT
TRBD2 TRBJ2-1 16 few TRBV7-2 CASSWTSGSTYNEQFF TGTGCCAGCAGCTGGACTAGCGGGAGCACCTACAATGAGCAGTTCTTC
NA TRBJ1-1 16 NA TRBV27 CASSQQSGRVNTEAFF TGTGCCAGCAGTCAACAGAGCGGGCGGGTGAACACTGAAGCTTTCTTT
TRBD2 TRBJ2-1 17 NA TRBV19 CASSIGRAGGPYNEQFF TGTGCCAGTAGTATAGGAAGGGCGGGAGGGCCATACAATGAGCAGTTCTTC
TRBD1 TRBJ2-7 14 NA TRBV14 CASSRDRVRSEQYF TGTGCCAGCAGCCGGGACAGGGTTCGGTCCGAGCAGTACTTC
NA TRBJ1-2 12 NA TRBV13 CASSLRGTPATF TGTGCCAGCAGCTTAAGAGGGACACCGGCCACCTTC
TRBD2 TRBJ2-7 15 few TRBV27 CASSSLAGNSYEQYF TGTGCCAGCAGCTCCCTAGCGGGAAACTCCTACGAGCAGTACTTC
NA TRBJ1-6 14 few TRBV5-6 CASSSRRGNSPLHF TGTGCCAGCAGCTCGAGACGGGGAAATTCACCCCTCCACTTT
NA TRBJ2-2 15 NA TRBV2 CASSVRGANTGELFF TGTGCCAGCAGTGTACGGGGGGCTAACACCGGGGAGCTGTTTTTT
TRBD2 TRBJ2-2 17 once TRBV6-4 CASSGGSSGSGTGELFF TGTGCCAGCAGTGGGGGCAGCAGCGGGAGTGGAACCGGGGAGCTGTTTTTT
NA TRBJ2-3 15 NA TRBV7-3 CASSLGWGEADTQYF TGTGCCAGCAGCTTAGGTTGGGGGGAGGCAGATACGCAGTATTTT
NA TRBJ1-2 15 NA TRBV6-5 CASSSTREAGGGYTF TGTGCCAGCAGTTCCACCAGGGAGGCAGGAGGCGGCTACACCTTC
TRBD1 TRBJ1-4 16 few TRBV9 CASSVGQRNINEKLFF TGTGCCAGCAGCGTGGGACAGCGGAACATTAATGAAAAACTGTTTTTT
TRBD1 TRBJ1-2 12 NA TRBV29-1 CSVDRDRNGYTF TGCAGCGTTGACCGGGACAGGAATGGCTACACCTTC
NA TRBJ1-2 13 NA TRBV6-6 CATVTGSPYGYTF TGTGCCACCGTCACAGGTTCCCCCTATGGCTACACCTTC
NA TRBJ2-7 11 NA TRBV29-1 CSARTVHEQYF TGCAGCGCCCGGACAGTCCACGAGCAGTACTTC
TRBD2 TRBJ2-3 17 NA TRBV5-1 CASSLAGTSRGTDTQYF TGCGCCAGCAGCTTGGCTGGGACTAGCCGTGGCACAGATACGCAGTATTTT
NA TRBJ1-4 15 NA TRBV7-8 CASSQEGGEYEKLFF TGTGCCAGCAGCCAAGAAGGGGGAGAATATGAAAAACTGTTTTTT
NA TRBJ1-2 14 NA TRBV9 CASSATGPNYGYTF TGTGCCAGCAGCGCTACAGGGCCCAACTATGGCTACACCTTC
NA TRBJ2-5 15 NA TRBV5-6 CASSSPLTLSETQYF TGTGCCAGCAGCTCCCCCTTGACACTTTCAGAGACCCAGTACTTC
TRBD2 TRBJ2-2 18 once TRBV29-1 CSVEIGTSGGTNTGELFF TGCAGCGTTGAGATAGGGACTAGCGGGGGAACTAACACCGGGGAGCTGTTTTTT
NA TRBJ1-1 13 once TRBV28 CASSLPGRTEAFF TGTGCCAGCAGTTTACCAGGGAGGACTGAAGCTTTCTTT
TRBD1 TRBJ2-1 15 NA TRBV15 CATSRAGGQSNEQFF TGTGCCACCAGCAGAGCAGGGGGCCAGTCAAATGAGCAGTTCTTC
NA TRBJ1-5 12 NA TRBV7-2 CASSITNQPQHF TGTGCCAGCAGCATCACAAATCAGCCCCAGCATTTT
NA TRBJ2-7 13 NA TRBV29-1 CSVEDPIYERQYF TGCAGCGTTGAAGACCCTATATACGAGCGGCAGTACTTC
NA TRBJ2-7 15 NA TRBV4-2 CASSQEGGAAYEQYF TGTGCCAGCAGCCAAGAAGGGGGAGCCGCCTACGAGCAGTACTTC
TRBD2 TRBJ2-1 15 few TRBV2 CASTRGGRVDNEQFF TGTGCCAGCACACGGGGGGGGCGAGTCGACAATGAGCAGTTCTTC